This T cell receptor beta chain was found in a study of cytomegalovirus exposure and HLA in healthy donors. Notes on the study in general: Later on, an analysis found that several of the most significant clusters appeared to be linked to common viral pathogens, which included parvovirus B19.

The count of this clone is one. Antigen unknown. The primer mix had 60 Vbeta and 13 Jbeta primers. TCRdb's table, derived via immunoSEQ multiplex PCR, lists solely in-frame clones and lacks some. The sample holds about 82,000 clones, 70% to 75% seen once. CDR1 and CDR2 from the germline V gene are SQVTM and ANQGSEA. V lost 3 bases to trimming and J lost 3 bases, with 10 bases between them. The CDR3 is made up of 13 amino acids. The TCR was taken from a woman between 50 and 59 years old in good health and CMV-seropositive. V and J are TRBV29-1 and TRBJ2-3, with D tentatively TRBD2 (6 bases). The source material was PBMCs. In nucleotides, the CDR3 is TGCAGCGTTGATGGGCTAGCGACAGATACGCAGTATTTT. It encodes CSVDGLATDTQYF.